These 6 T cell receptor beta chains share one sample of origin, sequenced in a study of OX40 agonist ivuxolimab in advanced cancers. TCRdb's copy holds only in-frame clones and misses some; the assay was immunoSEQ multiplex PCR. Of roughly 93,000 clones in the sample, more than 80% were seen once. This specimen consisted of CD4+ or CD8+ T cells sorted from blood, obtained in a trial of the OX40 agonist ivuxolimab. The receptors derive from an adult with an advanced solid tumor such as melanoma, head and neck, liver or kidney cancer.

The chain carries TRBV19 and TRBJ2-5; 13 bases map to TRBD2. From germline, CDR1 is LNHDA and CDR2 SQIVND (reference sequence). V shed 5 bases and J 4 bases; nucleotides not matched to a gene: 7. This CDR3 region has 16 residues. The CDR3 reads CASSSRTSGRGETQYF. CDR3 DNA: TGTGCCAGTAGTTCTCGGACTAGCGGGAGAGGAGAGACCCAGTACTTC.

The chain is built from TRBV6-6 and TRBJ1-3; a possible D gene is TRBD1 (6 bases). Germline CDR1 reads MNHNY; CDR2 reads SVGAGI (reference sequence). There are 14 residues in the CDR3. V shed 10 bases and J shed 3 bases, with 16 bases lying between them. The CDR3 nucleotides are TGTGCCATATACAGGGTTCACGGTGGAAACACCATATATTTT. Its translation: CAIYRVHGGNTIYF.

The CDR3 protein is CASSFFEVGVYEQYF. The CDR3 DNA sequence: TGCGCCAGCAGCTTTTTTGAGGTGGGTGTCTACGAGCAGTACTTC. The V gene is TRBV5-1, the J gene TRBJ2-7; D not certain. Trimming removed 2 bases at V and 3 bases at J, with 15 bases between. This CDR3 has 15 amino acids. CDR1 is SGHRS, CDR2 YFSETQ, per germline.

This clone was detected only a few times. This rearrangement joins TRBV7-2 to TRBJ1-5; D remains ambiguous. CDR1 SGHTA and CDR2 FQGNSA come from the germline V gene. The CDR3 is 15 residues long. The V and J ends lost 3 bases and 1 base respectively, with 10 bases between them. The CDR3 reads CASSLVWASNQPQHF. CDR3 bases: TGTGCCAGCAGCTTGGTCTGGGCAAGCAATCAGCCCCAGCATTTT.

The CDR3 loop is CASSLSGGPGNTIYF. CDR3 bases: TGTGCCAGCAGCTTAAGTGGAGGTCCGGGAAACACCATATATTTT. This chain connects TRBV7-3 to TRBJ1-3; D gene uncertain. Trimming removed 1 base from V and 4 bases from J, with 11 bases in between. Germline CDR1 SGHTA, CDR2 FQGTGA. The CDR3 covers 15 residues.

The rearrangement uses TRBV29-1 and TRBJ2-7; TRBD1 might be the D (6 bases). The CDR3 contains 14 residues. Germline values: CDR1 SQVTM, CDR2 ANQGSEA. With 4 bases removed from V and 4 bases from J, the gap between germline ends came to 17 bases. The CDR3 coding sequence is TGCAGCGTTGCCTCATACAGGGCAGGATACGAGCAGTACTTC. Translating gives CSVASYRAGYEQYF.